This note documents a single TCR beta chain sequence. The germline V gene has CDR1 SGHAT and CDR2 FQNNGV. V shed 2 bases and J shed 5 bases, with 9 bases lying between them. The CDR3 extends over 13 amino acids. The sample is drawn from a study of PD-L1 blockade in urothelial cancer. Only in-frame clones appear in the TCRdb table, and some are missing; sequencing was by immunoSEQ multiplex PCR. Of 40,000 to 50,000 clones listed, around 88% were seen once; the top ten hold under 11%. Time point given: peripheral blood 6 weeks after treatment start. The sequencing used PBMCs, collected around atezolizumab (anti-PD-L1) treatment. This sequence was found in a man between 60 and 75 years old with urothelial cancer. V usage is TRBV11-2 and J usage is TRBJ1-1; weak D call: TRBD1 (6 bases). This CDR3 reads CASSLTGPTEAFF. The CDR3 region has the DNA TGTGCCAGCAGCTTAACAGGGCCTACTGAAGCTTTCTTT.